This TCR beta chain stems from a study of identical twins. General observations from the study: Abundant beta clonotypes from cord blood bore fewer insertions; memory repertoires lacked this pattern.

This clonotype has a handful of counts. Its antigen is unknown. Germline loops: CDR1 MNHEY, CDR2 SVGAGI. The CDR3 totals 16 residues. J gave up 8 bases and V 2 bases, and 6 bases lay outside the gene matches. From the 5' RACE reads, TCRdb called clonotypes with MiXCR, one entry per CDR3 protein. This sample carries about 720,000 distinct CDR3 sequences, over 8.5% of them seen once, and the ten largest clones take around 0.98%. A further study also used this sample, focusing on yellow fever vaccine responses in identical twins.

Sequencing used PBMCs. The chain couples TRBV6-5 to TRBJ2-1; 13 bases agree with TRBD2. This receptor was identified in a woman between 18 and 30 years old in good health. The chain's CDR3 is CASSYAPGLAGYEQFF. CDR3 DNA: TGTGCCAGCAGTTACGCTCCGGGACTAGCGGGATATGAGCAGTTCTTC.